This T cell receptor (beta chain) was identified in a study of T-cell reconstitution after alpha-beta-depleted transplantation in children. As concerns this clonotype: Its target is unknown.

Findings of the study overall: Surviving recipient T cells and thymic progenitors produced the high day-60 TCRbeta diversity seen in some patients. Diversity and T-cell counts at one year after transplant derived mostly from new T cells.

TCRbeta library construction was performed incorporating unique molecular identifiers. TCRdb itself ran the PCR reads through MiXCR, one entry per CDR3 protein. The sample includes about 610,000 distinct CDR3 sequences, roughly 27% seen only once; the top ten take about 35%. V lost 4 bases, J lost 1 base, and 5 bases stayed unmatched. Germline V lookup: CDR1 SGHTA, CDR2 FQGTGA. CDR3 length equals 15 residues. The clonotype comes from a boy younger than two with Wiskott-Aldrich syndrome, due to receive a stem cell transplant. V and J are TRBV7-3 and TRBJ2-3; 7 bases are shared with TRBD2. The sample in question was PBMCs, obtained before TCRalphabeta/CD19-depleted stem cell transplant. The CDR3: CASSSMGGGTDTQYF. CDR3 bases: TGTGCCAGCAGCTCGATGGGGGGGGGCACAGATACGCAGTATTTT.